This T cell receptor beta chain was captured by sequencing in a study of OX40 agonist ivuxolimab in advanced cancers. Study summary: Dose-escalation patients' cancers were hepatocellular carcinoma, melanoma, renal cell or head and neck cancer. The study reported partial responses in three patients: one hepatocellular carcinoma, two cutaneous melanoma.

This table comes from immunoSEQ multiplex PCR, and its TCRdb copy is limited to in-frame clones, with some not included. Altogether 90,000 to 100,000 clones are present, 85% to 90% being singletons, with the ten largest covering approximately 0.35%. The receptor was isolated from an adult with an advanced solid tumor such as melanoma, head and neck, liver or kidney cancer. The source was CD4+ or CD8+ T cells sorted from blood, collected in a trial of the OX40 agonist ivuxolimab.

The CDR3, as DNA: TGTGCCTGGAGCCGGTGGGATTCGGGGAAGAACACTGAAGCTTTCTTT. Amino acid sequence: CAWSRWDSGKNTEAFF. The chain joins TRBV30 to TRBJ1-1; the D is unclear. This CDR3 comprises 16 residues. Germline CDR1 is GTSNPN and CDR2 is SVGIG (reference sequence). Trimming took off 3 bases at V and 1 base at J, with 18 bases between the two ends.